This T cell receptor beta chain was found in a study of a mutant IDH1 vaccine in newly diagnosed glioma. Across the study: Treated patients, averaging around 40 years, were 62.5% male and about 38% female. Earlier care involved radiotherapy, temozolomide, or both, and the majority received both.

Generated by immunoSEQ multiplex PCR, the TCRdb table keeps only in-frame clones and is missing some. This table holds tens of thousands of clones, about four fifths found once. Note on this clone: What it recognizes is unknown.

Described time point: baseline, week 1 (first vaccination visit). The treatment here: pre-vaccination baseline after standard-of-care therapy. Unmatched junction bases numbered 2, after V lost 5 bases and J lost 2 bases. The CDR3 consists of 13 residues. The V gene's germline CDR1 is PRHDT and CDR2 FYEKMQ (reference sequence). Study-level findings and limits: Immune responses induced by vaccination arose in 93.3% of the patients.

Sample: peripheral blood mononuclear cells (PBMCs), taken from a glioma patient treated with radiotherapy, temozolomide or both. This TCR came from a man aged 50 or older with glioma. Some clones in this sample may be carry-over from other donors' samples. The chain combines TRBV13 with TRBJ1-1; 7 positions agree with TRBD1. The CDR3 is CASSRGPNTEAFF. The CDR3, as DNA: TGTGCCAGCAGCAGGGGGCCTAACACTGAAGCTTTCTTT.